The clone carrying this T cell receptor beta chain was counted between two and nine times. The V gene lost 4 bases and the J gene lost 9 bases, with 13 bases spanning the gap. Germline V gene sequence: CDR1 DFQATT, CDR2 SNEGSKA (reference sequence). The CDR3 is made up of 12 amino acids. The data are from a study of T-cell reconstitution after alpha-beta-depleted transplantation in children. During its preparation, the TCRbeta library received unique molecular identifiers. TCRdb used MiXCR to reprocess the PCR reads, holding one entry per CDR3 protein. The profile shows 200,000 to 250,000 distinct CDR3 sequences, 25% of them singletons.

The sequence derives from a girl aged 2-10 years with Fanconi anemia, due to receive a stem cell transplant. The V and J genes are TRBV20-1 and TRBJ2-1, with D perhaps TRBD2 (5 bases). Here the sequenced sample was PBMCs, taken before TCRalphabeta/CD19-depleted stem cell transplant. As DNA, the CDR3 is TGCAGTGCTACAGAGGGAGTGGGTGAGCAGTTCTTC. As protein: CSATEGVGEQFF.